These 17 T cell receptor beta chains came from one sample sequenced in a study of post-analysis software for immune sequencing data (dated by TCRdb to between 2014 and 2017). Libraries were prepared through PCR. Instrument used: Illumina HiSeq 2500. To reduce PCR and sequencing biases, unique molecular identifiers were built into the TCR beta cDNA libraries. Through fastp at Q25 and MiXCR, TCRdb rebuilt clones from the public reads, retaining in-frame beta chains. Each entry is one CDR3 protein sequence, shown with its most common DNA and genes. The sample table shows 350,000 to 450,000 distinct CDR3 sequences, and less than 35% are seen once. The ten largest make up over 10% of the sample. What these receptors recognize is not known. The paper's findings and limits, for the study overall: Patients showed significantly higher frequencies than controls for a handful of TRBV segments, among them TRBV5-6, TRBV5-1 and TRBV20-1.

Sequenced: blood. These receptors originate from a girl aged 5-17 years with multiple sclerosis.

This clonotype was seen only a few times. CDR3 in DNA: TGCGCCAGCAGCCAGGGGGGGGTTTCCGGCGGTATCACTGAAGCTTTCTTT. Residues: CASSQGGVSGGITEAFF. This chain joins TRBV5-1 and TRBJ1-1, with TRBD1 matching 7 bases. The CDR3 spans 17 residues. J gave up 4 bases and V 4 bases, and 16 bases lay outside the gene matches. Germline loops: CDR1 SGHRS, CDR2 YFSETQ.

This clonotype was detected only a few times. The chain carries TRBV12-3 or TRBV12-4 and TRBJ1-4; no clear D. V lost 3 bases and J lost 3, with 8 bases in between. This CDR3 has 14 residues. This CDR3 reads CASSLHGSNEKLFF. Here the CDR3 DNA reads TGTGCCAGCAGTTTGCACGGGTCTAATGAAAAACTGTTTTTT.

This chain uses TRBV20-1 with TRBJ1-5; D not resolved. Germline CDR1 is DFQATT and CDR2 is SNEGSKA (reference sequence). V lost 6 bases and J 0 bases, leaving 9 bases between the germline ends. The CDR3 is 13 residues long. The CDR3 spells CSALSYSNQPQHF. The DNA of the CDR3 is TGCAGTGCCCTCTCATATAGCAATCAGCCCCAGCATTTT.

The chain has TRBV15 and TRBJ2-7; D is unresolved. Trimming shortened V by 0 bases and J by 3 bases, and 15 bases separated the two germline ends. The germline V gene has CDR1 LNHNV and CDR2 YYDKDF (reference sequence). The CDR3 is 16 amino acids. CDR3 nucleotides: TGTGCCACCAGCAGAGATCTCCCGGACCGAAACTACGAGCAGTACTTC. Protein product: CATSRDLPDRNYEQYF.

This clonotype occurred many times. The chain joins TRBV27 to TRBJ2-7, with TRBD2 as a possible D gene (5 bases). V lost 5 bases, J lost 0 bases, and 14 bases lay in between. The V gene's germline CDR1 is MNHEY and CDR2 SMNVEV (reference sequence). The CDR3 is 15 residues long. This chain's CDR3 is CASSPGTLSSYEQYF. DNA for the CDR3: TGTGCCAGCAGTCCGGGAACGTTAAGCTCCTACGAGCAGTACTTC.

This clonotype was counted a few times. The chain combines TRBV6-4 with TRBJ2-3, with 8 bases that match TRBD2. Per the germline V gene, CDR1 is MRHNA and CDR2 is SNTAGT. The CDR3 runs to 13 residues. V was pared by 2 bases and J by 5 bases, with 0 bases of the junction left unmatched. Here the CDR3 reads CASSDRGGDTQYF. CDR3 coding DNA: TGTGCCAGCAGTGACCGGGGGGGAGATACGCAGTATTTT.

This clonotype was detected only a few times. V is TRBV29-1 and J is TRBJ2-5, with 7 bases that match TRBD2. This CDR3 comprises 12 residues. The germline gives CDR1 SQVTM, CDR2 ANQGSEA. Trimming cost V 6 bases and J 4 bases; bases outside gene matches: 5. CDR3 region: CSVKLARETQYF. The CDR3 DNA follows: TGCAGCGTCAAACTAGCGAGAGAGACCCAGTACTTC.

This clonotype was detected a few times. This chain connects TRBV4-1 to TRBJ2-3; 7 bases are a match to TRBD2. CDR1 and CDR2 (germline): MGHRA, YSYEKL. This CDR3 comprises 16 residues. V shed 4 bases and J 1 base; nucleotides not matched to a gene: 8. CDR3 DNA sequence: TGCGCCAGCAGCCGGAGCGGCGGGGGTGGCACAGATACGCAGTATTTT. Translating it yields CASSRSGGGGTDTQYF.

Only a few counts were recorded for this clonotype. This rearrangement joins TRBV20-1 to TRBJ1-2; perhaps TRBD1 as D (6 bases). The germline gives CDR1 DFQATT, CDR2 SNEGSKA (reference sequence). The CDR3 has 12 residues. Trimming took off 6 bases at V and 8 bases at J, with 16 bases between the two ends. The CDR3 coding sequence is TGCAGTGCCCGACTCAGGGGAGACGGCTACACCTTC. It encodes CSARLRGDGYTF.

This clonotype was seen many times. CDR3 sequence reads: CASSQVGGGYQETQYF. In DNA, the CDR3 is TGCGCCAGCAGCCAAGTGGGAGGGGGATATCAAGAGACCCAGTACTTC. The V gene is TRBV4-1, the J gene TRBJ2-5; TRBD2 might be the D (7 bases). CDR3 length: 16 amino acids. CDR1 and CDR2 (germline): MGHRA, YSYEKL. Trimming took 1 base from V and 2 from J, leaving 14 bases between them.

This clonotype was observed at least ten times. J is TRBJ1-5 and V is TRBV6-6, with D perhaps matching TRBD1 (6 bases). CDR1 is MNHNY and CDR2 is SVGAGI in the germline V gene (reference sequence). Deletions cut 2 bases from V and 1 base from J, with 9 bases between. The CDR3 extends over 15 amino acids. The CDR3 nucleotides are TGTGCCAGCAGTTACAGGCAGGGGAGCAATCAGCCCCAGCATTTT. It is translated as CASSYRQGSNQPQHF.

V gene TRBV27 combines with J gene TRBJ2-1; D call uncertain. The CDR3 has 14 residues. Germline V gene lookup returns CDR1 MNHEY and CDR2 SMNVEV (reference sequence). Trimming cost V 3 bases and J 4 bases, with 10 bases left between them. CDR3 protein: CASSFTVGYNEQFF. The CDR3 DNA reads as TGTGCCAGCAGTTTCACTGTTGGATACAATGAGCAGTTCTTC.

This clonotype was seen ten or more times. This chain joins TRBV29-1 and TRBJ2-6; TRBD1 matches 7 bases. J lost 4 bases, V lost 5 bases, and 2 bases had no gene match. The CDR3 consists of 13 residues. The germline V gene encodes CDR1 SQVTM and CDR2 ANQGSEA. CDR3 amino acids: CSVPGQGANVLTF. The DNA of the CDR3 is TGCAGCGTTCCGGGACAGGGGGCCAACGTCCTGACTTTC.

A few counts support this clonotype. The genes are TRBV7-6 and TRBJ2-1; 8 nucleotides align to TRBD1. The V gene's germline CDR1 is SGHVS and CDR2 FNYEAQ. The CDR3 loop spans 16 amino acids. V trimming: 4 bases; J trimming: 2 bases; junction bases outside the gene matches: 7. The CDR3 DNA reads TGTGCCAGCAGCTCTCAGGGGGCGATCGCCTACAATGAGCAGTTCTTC. Its translation: CASSSQGAIAYNEQFF.

This rearrangement joins TRBV13 to TRBJ2-7, with a weak D call TRBD2 (5 bases). This CDR3 has 14 amino acids. Trimming removed 1 base at V and 5 bases at J, with 12 bases between. Looked up from germline, CDR1 is PRHDT and CDR2 is FYEKMQ (reference sequence). CDR3 coding DNA: TGTGCCAGCAGCTTAGCGGACTTGCGCGACGAGCAGTACTTC. Translation gives CASSLADLRDEQYF.

This rearrangement joins TRBV5-1 to TRBJ1-1, with D unresolved. Germline V gene data show CDR1 as SGHRS and CDR2 as YFSETQ. V dropped 3 bases and J dropped 4 bases, with 13 bases sitting between them. This CDR3 contains 14 residues. The CDR3 region has the DNA TGCGCCAGCAGCTGGGTCGGATTAAGCACTGAAGCTTTCTTT. Its protein product is CASSWVGLSTEAFF. Complete variable domain (other parts from reference TRBV5-1 and TRBJ1-1): KAGVTQTPRYLIKTRGQQVTLSCSPISGHRSVSWYQQTPGQGLQFLFEYFSETQRNKGNFPGRFSGRQFSNSRSEMNVSTLELGDSALYLCASSWVGLSTEAFFGQGTRLTVV.

This chain uses TRBV7-8 with TRBJ1-2; D possibly corresponds to TRBD1 (6 bases). The ends were cut back, 5 bases at V and 1 base at J, with 11 bases in the middle. Germline CDR1 SGHVS, CDR2 FQNEAQ. The CDR3 is made up of 14 amino acids. The CDR3 reads CASSEGVGNYGYTF. The CDR3 DNA is TGTGCCAGCAGCGAGGGGGTCGGTAACTATGGCTACACCTTC.